The present T cell receptor beta chain was sequenced within a study of blood T cell repertoires in COVID-19. The study assigned cohorts using participant-reported clinical history. The ends were cut back, 6 bases at V and 1 base at J, with 10 bases in the middle. CDR1 and CDR2 (germline): SNHLY, FYNNEI. The CDR3 is 14 residues long. Method: immunoSEQ multiplex PCR; TCRdb's copy keeps in-frame clones and lacks some. The data show some 170,000 clones, roughly 88% seen once. The clonotype comes from a man aged 50-59 years who had recovered from COVID-19. This chain links TRBV2 with TRBJ2-4; perhaps TRBD1 as D (6 bases). Sequenced: PBMCs or T cells enriched from blood (not recorded which). CDR3 region: CASSLTGAKNIQYF. The CDR3 nucleotides are TGTGCCAGCAGCCTCACAGGGGCCAAAAACATTCAGTACTTC.